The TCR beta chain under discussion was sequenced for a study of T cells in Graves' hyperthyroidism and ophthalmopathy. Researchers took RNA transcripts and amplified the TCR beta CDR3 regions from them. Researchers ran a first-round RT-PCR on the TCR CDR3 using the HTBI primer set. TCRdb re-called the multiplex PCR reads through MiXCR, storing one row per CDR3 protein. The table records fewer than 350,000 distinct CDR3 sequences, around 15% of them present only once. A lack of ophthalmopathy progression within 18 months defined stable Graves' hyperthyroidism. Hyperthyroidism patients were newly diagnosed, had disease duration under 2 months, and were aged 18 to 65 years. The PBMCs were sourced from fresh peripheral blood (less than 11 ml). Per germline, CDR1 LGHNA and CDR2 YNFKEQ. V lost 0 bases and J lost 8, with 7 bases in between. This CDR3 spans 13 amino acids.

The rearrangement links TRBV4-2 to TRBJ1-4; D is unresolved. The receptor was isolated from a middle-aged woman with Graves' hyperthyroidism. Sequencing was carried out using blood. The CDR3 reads CASSQDLEEKLFF. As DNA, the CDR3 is TGTGCCAGCAGCCAAGATCTTGAGGAAAAACTGTTTTTT.